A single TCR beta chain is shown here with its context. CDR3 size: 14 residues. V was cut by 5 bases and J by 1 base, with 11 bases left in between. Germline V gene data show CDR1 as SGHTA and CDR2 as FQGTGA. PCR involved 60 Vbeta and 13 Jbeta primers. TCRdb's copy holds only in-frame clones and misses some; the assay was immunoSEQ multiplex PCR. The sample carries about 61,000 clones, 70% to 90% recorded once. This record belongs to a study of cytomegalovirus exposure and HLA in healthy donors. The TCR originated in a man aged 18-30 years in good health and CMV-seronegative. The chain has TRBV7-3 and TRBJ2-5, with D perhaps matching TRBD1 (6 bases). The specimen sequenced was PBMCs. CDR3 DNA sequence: TGTGCCAGCAGCCCAGGGGCGGCCCAAGAGACCCAGTACTTC. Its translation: CASSPGAAQETQYF.